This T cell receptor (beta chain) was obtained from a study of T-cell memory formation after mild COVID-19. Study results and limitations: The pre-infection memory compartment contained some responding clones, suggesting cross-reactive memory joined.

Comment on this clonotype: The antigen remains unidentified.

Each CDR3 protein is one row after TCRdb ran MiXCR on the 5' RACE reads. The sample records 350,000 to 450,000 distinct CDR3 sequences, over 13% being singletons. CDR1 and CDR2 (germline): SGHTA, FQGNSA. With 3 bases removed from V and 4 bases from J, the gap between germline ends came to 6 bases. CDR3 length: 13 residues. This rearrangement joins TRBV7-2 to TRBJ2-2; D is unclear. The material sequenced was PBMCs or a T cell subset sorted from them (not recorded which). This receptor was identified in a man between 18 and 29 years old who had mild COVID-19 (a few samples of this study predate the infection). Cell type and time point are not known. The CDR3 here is CASSFMGTGELFF. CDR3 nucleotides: TGTGCCAGCAGCTTTATGGGCACCGGGGAGCTGTTTTTT.